The clone carrying this TCR beta chain was picked up one time. The data were taken from a study of blood T cell repertoires in COVID-19. Overall study: Sources were T cells, B-cell-depleted T cells, or PBMCs; the material itself was cDNA or gDNA.

The CDR3 consists of 14 residues. After removal of 1 base from V and 6 bases from J, the junction contained 4 bases not matched to a gene. The germline gives CDR1 SSHAT, CDR2 FNYEAQ (reference sequence). Enrolment of Seattle patients took place during active infection, and they were followed longitudinally. TCRdb's copy holds only in-frame clones and misses some; the assay was immunoSEQ multiplex PCR. Here the sample spans about 160,000 clones, approximately 85% being singletons. The chain links TRBV7-7 to TRBJ2-7, with 9 bases fitting TRBD1. Sequencing input: peripheral blood. The TCR was taken from a man aged 80 or over with COVID-19, enrolled during active disease. CDR3 DNA: TGTGCCAGCAGCTTAGGGACAGGGGTTCTCGAGCAGTACTTC. Its translation: CASSLGTGVLEQYF.